A single sample is the source of the 31 T cell receptor beta chains below, sequenced in a study of OX40 agonist ivuxolimab in advanced cancers. Data came from immunoSEQ multiplex PCR; TCRdb stores just in-frame clones and leaves some out. Seen here are about 78,000 clones, 84% observed once, and the top ten hold 0.44%. The specimen was CD4+ or CD8+ T cells sorted from blood, collected in a trial of the OX40 agonist ivuxolimab. These receptor sequences come from an adult with an advanced solid tumor such as melanoma, head and neck, liver or kidney cancer.

This chain connects TRBV19 to TRBJ1-3; D is perhaps TRBD1 (6 bases). Per the germline V gene, CDR1 is LNHDA and CDR2 is SQIVND (reference sequence). V shed 4 bases and J shed 5 bases, with 12 bases lying between them. There are 14 residues in the CDR3. CDR3 amino acids: CASSTRTDRNTIYF. CDR3 coding DNA: TGTGCCAGTAGTACACGGACAGACCGAAACACCATATATTTT. The whole variable domain, remainder taken from reference TRBV19 and TRBJ1-3, is DGGITQSPKYLFRKEGQNVTLSCEQNLNHDAMYWYRQDPGQGLRLIYYSQIVNDFQKGDIAEGYSVSREKKESFPLTVTSAQKNPTAFYLCASSTRTDRNTIYFGEGSWLTVV.

The chain combines TRBV19 with TRBJ2-1, with 13 bases fitting TRBD2. V lost 3 bases and J lost 10; bases outside the gene matches: 9. The germline V gene encodes CDR1 LNHDA and CDR2 SQIVND (reference sequence). The CDR3 spans 16 residues. The CDR3 sequence: CASSIPRTSGSGEQFF. For the CDR3, the DNA is TGTGCCAGTAGTATCCCCCGGACTAGCGGGAGTGGCGAGCAGTTCTTC.

The chain has TRBV5-4 and TRBJ2-2; 9 bases agree with TRBD2. CDR3 size: 15 residues. V gave up 5 bases and J gave up 7 bases; unmatched junction bases: 9. The V gene's germline CDR1 is SGHNT and CDR2 YYREEE (reference sequence). The CDR3 DNA sequence: TGTGCCAGCAGTAATAGCGGGAGAAAGGTCGGGGAGCTGTTTTTT. Residues: CASSNSGRKVGELFF.

The J gene is TRBJ1-1, the V gene TRBV25-1; TRBD1 matches at 8 bases. V shed 2 bases, J shed 8 bases, and the junction held 10 bases outside the gene matches. The CDR3 is 15 amino acids. CDR1 is MGHDK, CDR2 SYGVNS, per germline. The CDR3 here is CASSELVTGGREAFF. As DNA, the CDR3 is TGTGCCAGCAGTGAACTAGTAACAGGGGGAAGAGAAGCTTTCTTT.

The genes are TRBV7-9 and TRBJ2-3; no clear D gene. Germline V lookup: CDR1 SEHNR, CDR2 FQNEAQ (reference sequence). This CDR3 has 16 residues. V was clipped by 7 bases and J by 2 bases, with 19 bases between them. Here the CDR3 DNA reads TGTGCCAGCACCTCACTAAAGGCCCTTGTCACAGATACGCAGTATTTT. It specifies CASTSLKALVTDTQYF.

V usage is TRBV28 and J usage is TRBJ2-5; D remains unclear. The germline V and J ends were trimmed by 5 bases and 5 bases, with 6 bases remaining between them. This CDR3 is built from 11 residues. Germline lookup yields CDR1 MDHEN and CDR2 SYDVKM. DNA of the CDR3: TGTGCCAGCAGTACCGTGGAGACCCAGTACTTC. Its protein product is CASSTVETQYF.

The chain is built from TRBV27 and TRBJ2-1; 10 bases match TRBD1. CDR3 length equals 16 residues. V gave up 6 bases and J gave up 6 bases; unmatched junction bases: 11. Germline V CDR1 and CDR2: MNHEY, SMNVEV (reference sequence). The CDR3 DNA is TGTGCCAGCAGACAGGAAAGAGGACAGGGGGGCAATGAGCAGTTCTTC. Its translation: CASRQERGQGGNEQFF.

The table lists this clone with a count of one. The V call is TRBV6-6, the J call TRBJ1-2; 7 bases line up with TRBD1. From germline, CDR1 is MNHNY and CDR2 SVGAGI (reference sequence). V was clipped by 6 bases and J by 4 bases; unmatched bases: 11. CDR3 length: 15 amino acids. The DNA for the CDR3 is TGTGCCAGCAGCCCCAAAGGGGGCCGAGGCTATGGCTACACCTTC. Protein sequence: CASSPKGGRGYGYTF.

V and J are TRBV5-1 and TRBJ1-2, with D perhaps TRBD1 (5 bases). CDR3 length: 15 amino acids. Germline lookup yields CDR1 SGHRS and CDR2 YFSETQ. V lost 1 base and J lost 0, with 10 bases in between. The CDR3 sequence is CASSLNGASNYGYTF. The CDR3 DNA reads as TGCGCCAGCAGCTTGAATGGGGCCTCTAACTATGGCTACACCTTC.

The gene calls are TRBV18 and TRBJ2-7, with no clear D. CDR1 is KGHSH and CDR2 is LQKENI in the germline V gene. There are 11 residues in the CDR3. V was pared by 5 bases and J by 5 bases, with 7 bases between. The CDR3 coding sequence is TGTGCCAGCTCATCTAGTAACGAGCAGTACTTC. Amino acids: CASSSSNEQYF.

CDR3 in amino acids: CAWKLSSYEQYF. The CDR3 nucleotides read TGTGCCTGGAAACTCAGCTCCTACGAGCAGTACTTC. This sequence joins TRBV30 and TRBJ2-7, with D uncertain. V was trimmed by 4 bases and J by 0 bases, leaving 7 bases between them. This CDR3 region has 12 residues. Looked up from germline, CDR1 is GTSNPN and CDR2 is SVGIG (reference sequence). The full variable domain, with the rest looked up from reference TRBV30 and TRBJ2-7, is SQTIHQWPATLVQPVGSPLSLECTVEGTSNPNLYWYRQAAGRGLQLLFYSVGIGQISSEVPQNLSASRPQDRQFILSSKKLLLSDSGFYLCAWKLSSYEQYFGPGTRLTVT.

J is TRBJ1-2 and V is TRBV28, with D tentatively TRBD1 (6 bases). The V and J ends lost 1 base and 5 bases respectively, with 14 bases between them. The CDR3 covers 15 residues. Per germline, CDR1 MDHEN and CDR2 SYDVKM. The CDR3 loop is CASSLSGGARYGYTF. The CDR3 region has the DNA TGTGCCAGCAGTTTATCTGGGGGGGCGAGGTATGGCTACACCTTC.

The chain is built from TRBV28 and TRBJ1-6; TRBD1 matches 9 bases. CDR3 length: 15 residues. Germline V gives CDR1 MDHEN, CDR2 SYDVKM. With 3 bases clipped from V and 7 bases from J, the junction kept 4 bases outside the gene matches. CDR3 sequence: CASSLWDRENSPLHF. The CDR3 coding sequence is TGTGCCAGCAGTTTGTGGGACAGGGAGAATTCACCCCTCCACTTT.

V usage is TRBV6-5 and J usage is TRBJ1-1; D unresolved. Per the germline V gene, CDR1 is MNHEY and CDR2 is SVGAGI. The CDR3 covers 13 residues. V lost 6 bases, J lost 8 bases, and 16 bases lay in between. The chain's CDR3 is CASRRTRGSEAFF. In DNA, the CDR3 is TGTGCCAGCAGACGGACCCGTGGATCCGAAGCTTTCTTT.

Only a few counts were recorded for this clone. The chain carries TRBV14 and TRBJ1-1, with 7 positions matching TRBD1. V shed 4 bases, J shed 4 bases, and the junction held 6 bases outside the gene matches. The CDR3 spans 14 residues. Germline CDR1 SGHDN, CDR2 FVKESK. The CDR3: CASSRPGGGTEAFF. The CDR3 coding sequence is TGTGCCAGCAGCCGGCCAGGGGGAGGCACTGAAGCTTTCTTT.

The chain couples TRBV6-1 to TRBJ2-7; the match to TRBD1 covers 7 bases. Trimming removed 8 bases from V and 2 bases from J; junction bases left unmatched: 6. Looked up from germline, CDR1 is MNHNS and CDR2 is SASEGT. This CDR3 has 13 residues. DNA for the CDR3: TGTGCCAGCTTGGGACAGCCCACCTACGAGCAGTACGTC. Its translation: CASLGQPTYEQYV.

The chain uses TRBV19 and TRBJ2-2; TRBD2 might be the D (5 bases). Germline-derived CDR1 and CDR2 are LNHDA and SQIVND (reference sequence). The CDR3 is 13 residues long. With 10 bases removed from V and 3 bases from J, the gap between germline ends came to 12 bases. The CDR3 bases are TGTGCCACTCCGAAACTAGACACCGGGGAGCTGTTTTTT. Protein sequence: CATPKLDTGELFF. Full variable domain (rest looked up from reference TRBV19 and TRBJ2-2): DGGITQSPKYLFRKEGQNVTLSCEQNLNHDAMYWYRQDPGQGLRLIYYSQIVNDFQKGDIAEGYSVSREKKESFPLTVTSAQKNPTAFYLCATPKLDTGELFFGEGSRLTVL.

This clone was detected only a few times. This chain connects TRBV25-1 to TRBJ1-1; D is unresolved. Per germline, CDR1 MGHDK and CDR2 SYGVNS. The CDR3 contains 11 residues. Trimming removed 6 bases from V and 1 base from J, with 3 bases in between. CDR3 coding DNA: TGTGCCAGCAGAGGGAACACTGAAGCTTTCTTT. It translates to CASRGNTEAFF.

The chain is built from TRBV29-1 and TRBJ1-2; D is unresolved. CDR1 is SQVTM, CDR2 ANQGSEA, per germline. This CDR3 spans 12 amino acids. The V end lost 1 base, the J end lost 4 bases, and 7 bases lay between the germline ends. CDR3 nucleotides: TGCAGCGTTGAAGGCCAATTCTATGGCTACACCTTC. This gives the protein CSVEGQFYGYTF.

This clone was counted between two and nine times. The genes are TRBV6-1 and TRBJ2-7; tentatively, D is TRBD2 (6 bases). Germline lookup yields CDR1 MNHNS and CDR2 SASEGT. The CDR3 is 13 amino acids. Trimming cost V 5 bases and J 2 bases, with 10 bases left between them. The DNA for the CDR3 is TGTGCCAGCAGTTGGACTAATACCTACGAGCAGTACGTC. It codes for CASSWTNTYEQYV.

CDR3 DNA sequence: TGTGCCAGCAGTCCGGGGACTAGCGGGAGACAGCAGTACTTC. It encodes CASSPGTSGRQQYF. This rearrangement joins TRBV27 to TRBJ2-7, with 14 bases aligning to TRBD2. From germline, CDR1 is MNHEY and CDR2 SMNVEV (reference sequence). The CDR3 has 14 residues. J lost 8 bases, V lost 5 bases, and 5 bases had no gene match.

The rearrangement joins TRBV30 to TRBJ2-1; maybe TRBD1 (6 bases). The CDR3 sequence is 13 residues long. V dropped 0 bases and J dropped 12 bases, with 15 bases sitting between them. Germline values: CDR1 GTSNPN, CDR2 SVGIG (reference sequence). As DNA, the CDR3 is TGTGCCTGGAGTGTACCAGGGGTGGCGTGGCAGTTCTTC. Translation: CAWSVPGVAWQFF.

This chain uses TRBV5-5 with TRBJ1-1; D gene ambiguous. The V gene lost 2 bases and the J gene lost 6 bases, with 8 bases spanning the gap. This CDR3 has 12 amino acids. CDR1 SGHKS and CDR2 YYEKEE come from the germline V gene (reference sequence). The CDR3 DNA is TGTGCCAGCAGCTTTGGCTGGGCTGAAGCTTTCTTT. The encoded protein is CASSFGWAEAFF.

At least ten counts were recorded for this clone. The chain recombines TRBV5-1 with TRBJ1-2; 9 nucleotides line up with TRBD1. V lost 4 bases, J lost 3 bases, and 1 base stayed unmatched. This CDR3 contains 13 residues. Per germline, CDR1 SGHRS and CDR2 YFSETQ. The CDR3: CASSGDRDYGYTF. The CDR3 coding sequence is TGCGCCAGCAGCGGGGACAGGGACTATGGCTACACCTTC.

The DNA of the CDR3 is TGTGCCAGCAGCCCCGGTTGGCGGGGGATTTCCTACAATGAGCAGTTCTTC. Translating it yields CASSPGWRGISYNEQFF. This chain connects TRBV5-4 to TRBJ2-1; 7 bases are a match to TRBD2. The CDR3 is 17 amino acids. V lost 4 bases and J lost 1; bases outside the gene matches: 11. Per the germline V gene, CDR1 is SGHNT and CDR2 is YYREEE (reference sequence).

This chain connects TRBV6-4 to TRBJ2-7; 10 bases map to TRBD1. This CDR3 has 17 amino acids. V trimming: 6 bases; J trimming: 2 bases; junction bases outside the gene matches: 13. Per the germline V gene, CDR1 is MRHNA and CDR2 is SNTAGT. CDR3 DNA sequence: TGTGCCAGCAGGGGGACAGGGGCAACACTAAGACCCTACGAGCAGTACTTC. Translating gives CASRGTGATLRPYEQYF.

This clone was detected a few times. The V call is TRBV11-2, the J call TRBJ1-1; TRBD1 matches at 7 bases. The V and J ends lost 4 bases and 10 bases, in that order; junction bases with no gene match: 9. This CDR3 contains 13 residues. CDR1 and CDR2 from the germline V gene are SGHAT and FQNNGV. The CDR3 sequence is CASSSDRVGRAFF. The CDR3 DNA is TGTGCCAGCAGCTCAGACAGGGTCGGTCGAGCTTTCTTT. The full variable domain, in which reference TRBV11-2 and TRBJ1-1 provide the parts outside the CDR3, is EAGVAQSPRYKIIEKRQSVAFWCNPISGHATLYWYQQILGQGPKLLIQFQNNGVVDDSQLPKDRFSAERLKGVDSTLKIQPAKLEDSAVYLCASSSDRVGRAFFGQGTRLTVV.

The chain employs TRBV5-1 and TRBJ2-5; D is tentatively TRBD1 or TRBD2 (5 bases each). The CDR3 has 13 amino acids. V lost 4 bases and J lost 7, with 14 bases in between. From germline, CDR1 is SGHRS and CDR2 YFSETQ. The CDR3 loop reads CASSGGPQGTQYF. CDR3 DNA sequence: TGCGCCAGCAGCGGCGGGCCCCAGGGGACCCAGTACTTC.

The gene calls are TRBV27 and TRBJ2-7; TRBD2 aligns across 12 bases. V lost 8 bases and J lost 3; bases outside the gene matches: 5. This CDR3 has 14 amino acids. Germline V gene data show CDR1 as MNHEY and CDR2 as SMNVEV (reference sequence). In DNA, the CDR3 is TGTGCCAGCCGCAGACTAGCGGGAGTCTACGAGCAGTACTTC. Residues: CASRRLAGVYEQYF.

The chain has TRBV10-2 and TRBJ2-2; TRBD2 agrees at 8 bases. CDR1 is WSHSY and CDR2 is SAAADI in the germline V gene. This CDR3 region has 13 residues. CDR3 in amino acids: CAASGSGTGELFF. The CDR3 nucleotides read TGCGCAGCCAGCGGGAGCGGCACCGGGGAGCTGTTTTTT.

The J gene is TRBJ1-1, the V gene TRBV2; a possible D gene is TRBD1 (5 bases). The germline CDR1 and CDR2 sequences are SNHLY and FYNNEI. The CDR3 has 13 amino acids. The V and J ends lost 4 bases and 5 bases respectively, with 11 bases between them. Here the CDR3 DNA reads TGTGCCAGCAGTGTAATGGGGGGAACTGAAGCTTTCTTT. Protein sequence: CASSVMGGTEAFF.